Listed below are T cell receptor beta chains from one sample, sequenced in a study of control samples from healthy donors and cancer patients. The assay was immunoSEQ multiplex PCR, and TCRdb's table has in-frame clones only and misses some. This sample has 50,000 to 70,000 clones, with roughly 90% found just once. Sequenced input: blood. The receptors stem from a man aged 50 or older in good health. Both conserved end residues are part of each CDR3. The D gene is left open where the match is weak. Size is stated for part of the rows, as once, few or many counts, or as a class when the clone is expanded.

d_gene | j_gene | abundance | v_gene | CDR3aa | CDR3nt
NA | TRBJ2-2 | NA | TRBV10-3 | CASRGLSDTGELFF | TGTGCCTCCCGAGGGTTGTCTGACACCGGGGAGCTGTTTTTT
TRBD1 | TRBJ2-3 | NA | TRBV9 | CASSEQGASTDTQYF | TGTGCCAGCAGCGAACAGGGGGCGAGCACAGATACGCAGTATTTT
TRBD2 | TRBJ2-1 | NA | TRBV5-1 | CASSGGTSDSSYNEQFF | TGCGCCAGCAGCGGCGGGACTAGCGACAGCTCCTACAATGAGCAGTTCTTC
NA | TRBJ2-7 | NA | TRBV9 | CASSVEGGIHEQYF | TGTGCCAGCAGCGTAGAGGGGGGAATCCACGAGCAGTACTTC
TRBD1 | TRBJ1-1 | NA | TRBV3-1/TRBV3-2 | CASSPLDRATEAFF | TGTGCCAGCAGCCCTCTCGACAGGGCCACTGAAGCTTTCTTT
TRBD1 | TRBJ1-2 | NA | TRBV6-5 | CASSFGTVFYGYTF | TGTGCCAGCAGTTTCGGGACAGTCTTCTATGGCTACACCTTC
NA | TRBJ2-3 | NA | TRBV29-1 | CSDSDSTDTQYF | TGCAGCGATAGCGATAGCACAGATACGCAGTATTTT
NA | TRBJ2-3 | NA | TRBV5-1 | CASSLGGPTDTQYF | TGCGCCAGCAGCCTCGGGGGGCCCACAGATACGCAGTATTTT
NA | TRBJ2-7 | NA | TRBV24-1 | CATSDTQGKHEQYF | TGTGCCACCAGTGATACGCAGGGGAAACACGAGCAGTACTTC
NA | TRBJ1-4 | few | TRBV3-1/TRBV3-2 | CASSPSTNEKLFF | TGTGCCAGCAGCCCATCAACTAATGAAAAACTGTTTTTT
TRBD1 | TRBJ1-5 | NA | TRBV28 | CASSSRQGVLYQPQHF | TGTGCCAGCAGTTCCCGACAGGGTGTCCTCTATCAGCCCCAGCATTTT
NA | TRBJ1-2 | NA | TRBV19 | CASSMDDIYGYTF | TGTGCCAGTAGTATGGACGATATCTATGGCTACACCTTC
TRBD2 | TRBJ2-5 | NA | TRBV9 | CASSVGLAGGYQETQYF | TGTGCCAGCAGCGTAGGTCTAGCGGGAGGGTACCAAGAGACCCAGTACTTC
TRBD1 | TRBJ1-5 | NA | TRBV30 | CAWRAGDRDSNQPQHF | TGTGCCTGGAGGGCGGGGGACAGGGATAGCAATCAGCCCCAGCATTTT
NA | TRBJ1-6 | once | TRBV12-3/TRBV12-4 | CASSFGDGLNHF | TGTGCCAGCAGCTTCGGAGACGGCCTGAACCACTTT
NA | TRBJ2-7 | NA | TRBV5-6 | CASSSYYEQYF | TGTGCCAGCAGCTCTTATTACGAGCAGTACTTC
NA | TRBJ1-2 | NA | TRBV11-3 | CASRLQGEVGGYTF | TGTGCCAGCAGGTTACAGGGCGAGGTTGGTGGCTACACCTTC
NA | TRBJ2-7 | NA | TRBV20-1 | CSARVSYEQYF | TGCAGTGCTAGAGTCTCCTACGAGCAGTACTTC
NA | TRBJ2-7 | NA | TRBV5-5 | CASSLTPYDNSYEQYF | TGTGCCAGCAGCTTGACCCCCTATGACAACTCCTACGAGCAGTACTTC
TRBD2 | TRBJ2-4 | once | TRBV28 | CASSLTAGDIQYF | TGTGCCAGCAGTTTAACAGCGGGGGACATTCAGTACTTC
TRBD1 | TRBJ1-2 | NA | TRBV28 | CASSSGQASNGYTF | TGTGCCAGCAGCTCCGGACAGGCGTCGAATGGCTACACCTTC
NA | TRBJ1-3 | NA | TRBV3-1/TRBV3-2 | CASSDPFSGNTIYF | TGTGCCAGCAGCGACCCTTTCTCTGGAAACACCATATATTTT
TRBD1 | TRBJ1-2 | NA | TRBV4-1 | CASSQGQGVWDGYTF | TGCGCCAGCAGCCAAGGACAGGGGGTTTGGGATGGCTACACCTTC
NA | TRBJ2-1 | NA | TRBV19 | CASKLVNEQFF | TGTGCCAGTAAGTTAGTTAATGAGCAGTTCTTC
NA | TRBJ1-6 | NA | TRBV19 | CASSIIRGFGSPLHF | TGTGCCAGTAGTATAATAAGGGGTTTTGGTTCACCCCTCCACTTT
NA | TRBJ1-2 | NA | TRBV28 | CASSYYGNGYTF | TGTGCCAGCAGTTATTATGGAAATGGCTACACCTTC
NA | TRBJ1-1 | NA | TRBV12-5 | CASGFQSMNTEAFF | TGTGCTAGTGGTTTTCAGTCAATGAACACTGAAGCTTTCTTT
TRBD1 | TRBJ2-2 | NA | TRBV29-1 | CSVGGQGSNTGELFF | TGCAGCGTGGGTGGACAGGGGAGTAACACCGGGGAGCTGTTTTTT
NA | TRBJ2-4 | NA | TRBV7-3 | CASSPTLTGIQYF | TGTGCCAGCAGCCCTACCCTGACGGGCATTCAGTACTTC
NA | TRBJ2-7 | NA | TRBV28 | CASSSSGWYEQYF | TGTGCCAGCAGTTCATCCGGGTGGTACGAGCAGTACTTC
NA | TRBJ2-3 | NA | TRBV19 | CASSPGFLNADTQYF | TGTGCCAGTTCACCGGGATTCCTAAATGCAGATACGCAGTATTTT
NA | TRBJ1-5 | NA | TRBV4-2 | CASSLSGTEPQHF | TGTGCCAGCAGCCTATCCGGAACCGAACCCCAGCATTTT
NA | TRBJ2-1 | NA | TRBV19 | CASSLPPDGTSSYNEQFF | TGTGCCAGTAGCCTACCGCCTGATGGGACGAGCTCCTACAATGAGCAGTTCTTC
TRBD1 | TRBJ2-5 | NA | TRBV5-6 | CASSVPGQMRETQYF | TGTGCCAGCAGCGTGCCGGGACAGATGAGGGAGACCCAGTACTTC
NA | TRBJ2-5 | NA | TRBV6-6 | CASSFTDIQETQYF | TGTGCCAGCAGTTTTACAGACATCCAAGAGACCCAGTACTTC
TRBD1 | TRBJ2-5 | NA | TRBV13 | CASSYLTGKETQYF | TGTGCCAGCAGCTACCTGACAGGGAAAGAGACCCAGTACTTC
TRBD2 | TRBJ2-1 | NA | TRBV7-2 | CASSPRPGLADNEQFF | TGTGCCAGCAGCCCCAGGCCGGGACTAGCGGATAATGAGCAGTTCTTC
NA | TRBJ2-7 | NA | TRBV5-1 | CASSSDLTYEQYF | TGCGCCAGCAGCAGTGACCTGACATACGAGCAGTACTTC
TRBD2 | TRBJ2-3 | NA | TRBV2 | CASTQGLGYFADTQYF | TGTGCCAGCACCCAAGGACTAGGCTATTTCGCAGATACGCAGTATTTT
NA | TRBJ1-5 | NA | TRBV27 | CASSYQGIQPQHF | TGTGCCAGCAGTTACCAGGGGATCCAGCCCCAGCATTTT